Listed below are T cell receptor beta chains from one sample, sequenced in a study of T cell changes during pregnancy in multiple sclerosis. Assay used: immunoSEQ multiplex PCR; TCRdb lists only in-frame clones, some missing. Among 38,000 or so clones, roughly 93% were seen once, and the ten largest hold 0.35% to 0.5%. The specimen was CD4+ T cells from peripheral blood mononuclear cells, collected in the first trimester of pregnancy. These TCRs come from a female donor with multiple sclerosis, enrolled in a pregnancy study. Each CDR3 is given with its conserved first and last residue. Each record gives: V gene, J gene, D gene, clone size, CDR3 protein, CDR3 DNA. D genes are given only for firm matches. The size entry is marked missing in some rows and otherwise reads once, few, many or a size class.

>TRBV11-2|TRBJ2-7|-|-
CASSYPRRGKVTYEQYF
TGTGCCAGCAGCTACCCCCGCCGGGGGAAGGTGACCTACGAGCAGTACTTC
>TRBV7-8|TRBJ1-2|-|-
CASSLGGAGYTF
TGTGCCAGCAGCTTGGGGGGGGCTGGCTACACCTTC
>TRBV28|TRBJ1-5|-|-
CASSFRSRGKNQPQHF
TGTGCCAGCAGTTTTAGGAGCAGGGGAAAGAATCAGCCCCAGCATTTT
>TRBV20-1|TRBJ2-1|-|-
CSATRGNEQFF
TGCAGTGCTACAAGGGGGAATGAGCAGTTCTTC
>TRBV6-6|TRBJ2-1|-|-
CASSYRSAYNEQFF
TGTGCCAGCAGTTACCGAAGCGCCTACAATGAGCAGTTCTTC
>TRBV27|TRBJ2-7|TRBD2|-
CASKKLRDTPWTSGTYEQYF
TGTGCCAGCAAGAAATTAAGGGACACCCCGTGGACTAGCGGGACCTACGAGCAGTACTTC
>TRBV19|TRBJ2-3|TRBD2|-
CASSRTAGGTDTQYF
TGTGCCAGTAGCCGGACTGCGGGAGGGACAGATACGCAGTATTTT
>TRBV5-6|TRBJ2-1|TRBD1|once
CASSLGTGGTYNEQFF
TGTGCCAGCAGCCTAGGGACAGGGGGCACCTACAATGAGCAGTTCTTC
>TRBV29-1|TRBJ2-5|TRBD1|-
CSVQGVGETQYF
TGCAGCGTTCAGGGGGTAGGGGAGACCCAGTACTTC
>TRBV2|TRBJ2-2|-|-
CASKGGANTGELFF
TGTGCCAGCAAGGGCGGGGCGAACACCGGGGAGCTGTTTTTT
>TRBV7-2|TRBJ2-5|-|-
CASSQGRRDSKETQYF
TGTGCCAGCAGTCAAGGTCGCCGGGACTCTAAAGAGACCCAGTACTTC
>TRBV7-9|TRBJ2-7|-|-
CASSLGLVYEQYF
TGTGCCAGCAGCTTAGGGCTCGTATACGAGCAGTACTTC
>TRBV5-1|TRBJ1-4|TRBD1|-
CASSPDRGDEKLFF
TGCGCCAGCAGCCCGGACAGGGGCGATGAAAAACTGTTTTTT
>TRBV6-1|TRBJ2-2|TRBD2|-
CASVRGRAGTGELFF
TGTGCCAGCGTTCGCGGGAGGGCCGGGACCGGGGAGCTGTTTTTT
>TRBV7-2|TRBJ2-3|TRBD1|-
CASSWTGPQDTQYF
TGTGCCAGCAGCTGGACAGGGCCCCAAGATACGCAGTATTTT
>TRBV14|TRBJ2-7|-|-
CASSHGHLYEQYF
TGTGCCAGCAGCCACGGACATCTTTACGAGCAGTACTTC
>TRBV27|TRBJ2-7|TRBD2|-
CASSRAGFAYEQYF
TGTGCCAGCAGCCGAGCGGGGTTCGCCTACGAGCAGTACTTC
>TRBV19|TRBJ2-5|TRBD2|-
CASSLGRLAVETQYF
TGTGCCAGTAGCTTAGGAAGGCTAGCGGTGGAGACCCAGTACTTC
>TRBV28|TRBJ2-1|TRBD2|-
CASSSATSGRASYNEQFF
TGTGCCAGCAGCTCCGCGACTAGCGGGAGGGCCTCCTACAATGAGCAGTTCTTC
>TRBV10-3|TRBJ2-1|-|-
CAISGQEIGNEQFF
TGTGCCATCAGTGGTCAAGAAATCGGCAATGAGCAGTTCTTC
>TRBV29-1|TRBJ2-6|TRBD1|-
CSVSDRASGANVLTF
TGCAGCGTATCTGACAGGGCCTCTGGGGCCAACGTCCTGACTTTC
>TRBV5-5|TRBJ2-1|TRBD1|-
CASSPGTGAGNEQFF
TGTGCCAGCAGCCCCGGGACAGGAGCGGGCAATGAGCAGTTCTTC
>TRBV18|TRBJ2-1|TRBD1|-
CASSPEGTGNEQFF
TGTGCCAGCTCACCAGAGGGGACAGGGAATGAGCAGTTCTTC
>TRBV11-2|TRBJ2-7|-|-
CASSSLSPLQATYEQYF
TGTGCCAGCAGCTCTTTATCCCCCCTTCAGGCCACCTACGAGCAGTACTTC
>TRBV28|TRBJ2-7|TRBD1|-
CASSSRTGSYEQYF
TGTGCCAGCAGTTCTCGGACAGGGTCCTACGAGCAGTACTTC
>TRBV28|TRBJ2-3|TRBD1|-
CASSRQGSTDTQYF
TGTGCCAGCAGCCGACAGGGTAGCACAGATACGCAGTATTTT
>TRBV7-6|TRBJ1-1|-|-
CASSLRGNTEAFF
TGTGCCAGCAGCTTACGGGGGAACACTGAAGCTTTCTTT
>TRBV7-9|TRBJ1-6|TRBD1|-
CASSAPPRGLSSPLHF
TGTGCCAGCAGCGCTCCCCCCAGGGGGTTGAGTTCACCCCTCCACTTT
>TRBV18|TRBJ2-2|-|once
CASSPWRNTGELFF
TGTGCCAGCTCACCCTGGAGGAACACCGGGGAGCTGTTTTTT
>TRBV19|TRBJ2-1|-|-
CASSPIRASGSSYNEQFF
TGTGCCAGTAGTCCTATAAGGGCGAGCGGTAGCTCCTACAATGAGCAGTTCTTC
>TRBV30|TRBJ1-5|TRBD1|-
CAWSVTPGTGGNQPQHF
TGTGCCTGGAGTGTGACCCCCGGGACAGGGGGGAATCAGCCCCAGCATTTT
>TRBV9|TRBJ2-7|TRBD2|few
CASSPSGTYEQYF
TGTGCCAGCAGCCCTAGCGGGACCTACGAGCAGTACTTC
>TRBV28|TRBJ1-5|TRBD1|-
CASSTPVGDPDRGDQPQHF
TGTGCCAGCAGTACACCCGTAGGGGACCCGGACAGGGGTGATCAGCCCCAGCATTTT
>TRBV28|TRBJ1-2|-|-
CASSGQRGLFNTF
TGTGCCAGCAGCGGACAGCGGGGCCTCTTCAACACCTTC
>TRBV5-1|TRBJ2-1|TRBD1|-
CASSTRDRTNEQFF
TGCGCCAGCAGCACCCGGGACAGAACCAATGAGCAGTTCTTC
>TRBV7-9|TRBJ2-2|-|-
CASSIGSPSGGELFF
TGTGCCAGCAGCATCGGAAGTCCTTCGGGCGGGGAGCTGTTTTTT
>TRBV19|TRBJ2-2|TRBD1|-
CASSGQGARNGELFF
TGTGCCAGTAGCGGACAGGGGGCGCGAAACGGGGAGCTGTTTTTT
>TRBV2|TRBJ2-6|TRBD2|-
CASRGGSGANVLTF
TGTGCCAGCAGGGGGGGGTCTGGGGCCAACGTCCTGACTTTC
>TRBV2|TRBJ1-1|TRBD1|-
CASSKDRAGENTEAFF
TGTGCCAGCAGTAAGGACAGGGCGGGGGAGAACACTGAAGCTTTCTTT
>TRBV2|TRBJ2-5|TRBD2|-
CASRRLAGHRQETQYF
TGTGCCAGCAGGAGACTAGCGGGACATCGGCAAGAGACCCAGTACTTC
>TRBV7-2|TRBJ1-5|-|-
CASSLGGDNQPQHF
TGTGCCAGCAGCTTAGGGGGGGACAATCAGCCCCAGCATTTT
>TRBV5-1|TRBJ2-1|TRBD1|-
CASSSTGPEQFF
TGCGCCAGCAGTTCGACAGGGCCTGAGCAGTTCTTC
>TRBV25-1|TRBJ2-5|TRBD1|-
CASSPRTGVRETQYF
TGTGCCAGCAGTCCCCGGACAGGAGTGAGGGAGACCCAGTACTTC
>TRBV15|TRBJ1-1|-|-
CATSRGREGTEAFF
TGTGCCACCAGCAGAGGCCGGGAGGGCACTGAAGCTTTCTTT
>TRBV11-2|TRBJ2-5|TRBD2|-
CASSWVGRGGPETQYF
TGTGCCAGCAGCTGGGTGGGGCGGGGGGGCCCCGAGACCCAGTACTTC
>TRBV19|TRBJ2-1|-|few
CASSIVARIRRNEQFF
TGTGCCAGTAGTATAGTAGCTAGAATTAGAAGGAATGAGCAGTTCTTC
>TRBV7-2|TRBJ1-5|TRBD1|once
CASSLEGWTGRHQPQHF
TGTGCCAGCAGCTTAGAAGGTTGGACAGGGCGCCATCAGCCCCAGCATTTT